The 9 T cell receptor beta chains below all came from one sample that was sequenced in a study of T cell repertoires in ileal Crohn's disease. The repertoire was sequenced with immunoSEQ multiplex PCR; TCRdb's copy has only in-frame clones and lacks some. The sample consists of a few thousand clones, 95% of them appearing once. Source material: ileal tissue. The origin of the receptors is an adult with Crohn's disease.

The chain combines TRBV7-2 with TRBJ2-1; 9 bases agree with TRBD2. The V segment lost 4 bases and the J segment 10 bases; nucleotides outside the gene matches: 5. This CDR3 region has 13 residues. Germline V gene data show CDR1 as SGHTA and CDR2 as FQGNSA. The CDR3 reads CASSSGTSNEQFF. CDR3 DNA: TGTGCCAGCAGCTCCGGGACTAGCAACGAGCAGTTCTTC.

This clone was observed a handful of times. The chain has TRBV5-4 and TRBJ1-2; perhaps TRBD1 as D (5 bases). The CDR3 consists of 13 residues. Per germline, CDR1 SGHNT and CDR2 YYREEE (reference sequence). V lost 4 bases to trimming and J lost 4 bases, with 11 bases between them. The chain's CDR3 is CASSVDTSYGYTF. The CDR3 bases are TGTGCCAGCAGCGTGGACACCTCCTATGGCTACACCTTC.

CDR3 in amino acids: CASSVVPSGGVETQYF. CDR3 nucleotides: TGTGCCAGCAGCGTAGTACCTAGCGGGGGGGTAGAGACCCAGTACTTC. The V and J genes are TRBV9 and TRBJ2-5, with 12 bases identical to TRBD2. This CDR3 spans 16 amino acids. V lost 0 bases and J lost 4; bases outside the gene matches: 4. Germline V gene lookup returns CDR1 SGDLS and CDR2 YYNGEE.

V gene TRBV5-6 combines with J gene TRBJ1-5; unclear D gene. The CDR3 extends over 15 amino acids. Trimming left V 1 base short and J 4 bases short, with 12 bases between. Germline CDR1 and CDR2: SGHDT and YYEEEE. CDR3 coding DNA: TGTGCCAGCAGCTTGTATCAGGTTGGGAATCAGCCCCAGCATTTT. This sequence encodes CASSLYQVGNQPQHF.

The chain joins TRBV6-4 to TRBJ1-6, with D unresolved. The CDR3 is 13 residues long. V lost 6 bases and J lost 8, with 11 bases in between. The germline V gene encodes CDR1 MRHNA and CDR2 SNTAGT. The CDR3 DNA reads TGTGCCAGCAGCGCGAATCTCGATTCACCCCTCCACTTT. Translating it yields CASSANLDSPLHF.

The chain links TRBV11-2 to TRBJ2-7; D remains ambiguous. Trimming stripped 1 base from V and 2 bases from J, with 6 bases between. The germline CDR1 and CDR2 sequences are SGHAT and FQNNGV. The CDR3 sequence is 13 residues long. The CDR3 DNA reads as TGTGCCAGCAGCTTAGCTACAGCCTACGAGCAGTACTTC. It encodes CASSLATAYEQYF. The whole variable domain, filled in from reference TRBV11-2 and TRBJ2-7, reads EAGVAQSPRYKIIEKRQSVAFWCNPISGHATLYWYQQILGQGPKLLIQFQNNGVVDDSQLPKDRFSAERLKGVDSTLKIQPAKLEDSAVYLCASSLATAYEQYFGPGTRLTVT.

V gene TRBV7-8 combines with J gene TRBJ1-1, with 8 bases fitting TRBD1. Germline V gene lookup returns CDR1 SGHVS and CDR2 FQNEAQ. V gave up 5 bases and J gave up 1 base; unmatched junction bases: 6. The CDR3 consists of 15 residues. CDR3 in amino acids: CASSRWDRKNTEAFF. In DNA form, the CDR3 reads TGTGCCAGCAGCCGATGGGACAGGAAGAACACTGAAGCTTTCTTT.

The chain couples TRBV5-1 to TRBJ2-3; 12 bases agree with TRBD2. This CDR3 is 15 amino acids long. Germline V gene data show CDR1 as SGHRS and CDR2 as YFSETQ. V lost 3 bases and J lost 5; bases outside the gene matches: 4. The DNA of the CDR3 is TGCGCCAGCAGCTCGCTAGCGGGGGGGCGAGATACGCAGTATTTT. Translated: CASSSLAGGRDTQYF. The variable domain in full, with the rest retrieved from reference TRBV5-1 and TRBJ2-3, is KAGVTQTPRYLIKTRGQQVTLSCSPISGHRSVSWYQQTPGQGLQFLFEYFSETQRNKGNFPGRFSGRQFSNSRSEMNVSTLELGDSALYLCASSSLAGGRDTQYFGPGTRLTVL.

The CDR3 sequence: CASNGQLNTGELFF. The CDR3 coding sequence is TGTGCCAGCAACGGACAGCTGAACACCGGGGAGCTGTTTTTT. This chain uses TRBV5-6 with TRBJ2-2, with D maybe TRBD1 (6 bases). The CDR3 covers 14 residues. V lost 6 bases to trimming and J lost 1 base, with 10 bases between them. Per the germline V gene, CDR1 is SGHDT and CDR2 is YYEEEE.